The 30 T cell receptor beta chains reported below all come from one sample, sequenced in a study of T cells expressing NK-cell markers. TCRdb reprocessed the 5' RACE reads and stores each CDR3 protein as one record, lacking DNA. In all, the sample yields 500,000 to 700,000 distinct CDR3 sequences. Sequenced input: blood T cells: a sorted CD56 or NKG2C T cell subset, CD4+ or CD8+ T cells, or bulk PBMC T cells (not recorded which). These receptors all stem from a man younger than 30 in good health.

The V and J genes are TRBV6-1 and TRBJ1-2; TCRdb outputs TRBD1, but without DNA this stays unchecked. The CDR3 length is 15 residues. From germline, CDR1 is MNHNS and CDR2 SASEGT. This CDR3 reads CAIKGRDSSNYGYTF.

The chain combines TRBV7-2 with TRBJ2-4; TCRdb selects TRBD1, and the lack of DNA leaves this call unchecked. The CDR3 has 14 amino acids. Germline assignment: CDR1 SGHTA and CDR2 FQGNSA. The CDR3 loop reads CASSPQGGGRGGYF.

This sequence joins TRBV4-2 and TRBJ2-7; TCRdb's assignment of TRBD2 cannot be checked, as there is no DNA. Germline V CDR1 and CDR2: LGHNA, YNFKEQ. This CDR3 has 16 residues. CDR3 residues: CASSQDSGTRKLEQYF.

The chain has TRBV6-2 or TRBV6-3 and TRBJ2-2; without DNA, the TCRdb call of TRBD1 cannot be checked. Germline V gives CDR1 MNHEY, CDR2 SVGEGT. CDR3 length: 15 residues. CDR3 sequence: CASRLVGERGGELFF.

The chain uses TRBV5-1 and TRBJ2-3; the D call from TCRdb, TRBD2, cannot be confirmed without DNA. Germline CDR1 and CDR2: SGHRS and YFSETQ. The CDR3 is made up of 15 amino acids. The CDR3 is CASSPTSRGKETQYF.

The rearrangement joins TRBV5-6 to TRBJ2-5; lacking DNA, the TRBD2 call made by TCRdb goes unchecked. The CDR3 totals 18 residues. Germline V gene lookup returns CDR1 SGHDT and CDR2 YYEEEE. CDR3 protein: CASSGPGLGLAGQETQYF.

V and J are TRBV9 and TRBJ1-1. The V gene's germline CDR1 is SGDLS and CDR2 YYNGEE. The length of the CDR3 is 14 residues. CDR3 region: CASSAHMDATEAFF.

The chain employs TRBV7-8 and TRBJ2-7. The CDR3 spans 13 residues. Germline V gene sequence: CDR1 SGHVS, CDR2 FQNEAQ. CDR3 loop: CASSLLLTYEQYF.

The V call is TRBV12-3 or TRBV12-4, the J call TRBJ2-5; TCRdb's assignment of TRBD2 cannot be checked, as there is no DNA. The CDR3 sequence is 14 residues long. The chain's CDR3 is CASSLFTSRETQYF.

The rearrangement joins TRBV20-1 to TRBJ2-7; the TCRdb call, TRBD1, lacks DNA for checking. The CDR3 sequence is 14 residues long. Germline CDR1 and CDR2: DFQATT and SNEGSKA (reference sequence). The CDR3 is CSAISGQGGYEQYF.

This chain joins TRBV20-1 and TRBJ2-3; TCRdb's assignment of TRBD2 cannot be checked, as there is no DNA. Germline lookup yields CDR1 DFQATT and CDR2 SNEGSKA (reference sequence). The CDR3 length is 19 residues. The CDR3 here is CSASEGLAGGIASTDTQYF.

This chain links TRBV20-1 with TRBJ2-3; with no DNA, the TCRdb D assignment of TRBD2 cannot be verified. CDR1 and CDR2 (germline): DFQATT, SNEGSKA (reference sequence). The CDR3 consists of 14 residues. The CDR3 loop reads CSARIGTPKDTQYF.

The chain recombines TRBV20-1 with TRBJ2-1; TCRdb indicates TRBD1, and absent DNA this call remains unverified. The CDR3 loop spans 17 amino acids. Looked up from germline, CDR1 is DFQATT and CDR2 is SNEGSKA (reference sequence). The CDR3 region is CSARAIQVWGWDNEQFF.

The J gene is TRBJ2-1, the V gene TRBV29-1; without DNA, the TCRdb call of TRBD2 cannot be checked. Germline V gene lookup returns CDR1 SQVTM and CDR2 ANQGSEA. This CDR3 region has 15 residues. The CDR3 spells CSPSPPGLANEGQFF.

V and J are TRBV6-1 and TRBJ2-2; TCRdb gives TRBD1 as the D gene, but with no DNA this cannot be confirmed. The CDR3 length is 16 residues. Germline V lookup: CDR1 MNHNS, CDR2 SASEGT. CDR3 residues: CASSSNRGRRTGELFF.

The CDR3 sequence is CASSLTPTGQETQYF. The chain carries TRBV12-3 or TRBV12-4 and TRBJ2-5; without DNA, the TCRdb call of TRBD1 cannot be checked. This CDR3 has 15 residues.

The J gene is TRBJ2-1, the V gene TRBV7-2; TCRdb returns TRBD2, unconfirmable since there is no DNA. Germline V gene lookup returns CDR1 SGHTA and CDR2 FQGNSA. The CDR3 is made up of 14 amino acids. The CDR3 here is CASSFHTSGPEQFF.

V usage is TRBV20-1 and J usage is TRBJ1-1. The CDR3 sequence is 14 residues long. Germline-derived CDR1 and CDR2 are DFQATT and SNEGSKA (reference sequence). The CDR3 sequence is CSADYGRTNTEAFF.

This chain links TRBV12-3 or TRBV12-4 with TRBJ2-7; TCRdb calls TRBD1, which cannot be checked without DNA. This CDR3 is built from 14 residues. CDR3 residues: CASSLIQGAAEQYF.

This chain's CDR3 is CASSLGLLADQFF. The chain joins TRBV5-1 to TRBJ2-1; with no DNA, the TCRdb D assignment of TRBD2 cannot be verified. Germline V gives CDR1 SGHRS, CDR2 YFSETQ. This CDR3 region has 13 residues.

The V gene is TRBV3-1, the J gene TRBJ1-2. Germline assignment: CDR1 LGHDT and CDR2 YNNKEL (reference sequence). The CDR3 extends over 15 amino acids. The CDR3 is CASSQRGRTLYGYTF.

The chain recombines TRBV29-1 with TRBJ2-5; there is no DNA to check the TCRdb D call of TRBD2. CDR1 is SQVTM, CDR2 ANQGSEA, per germline. The CDR3 has 14 amino acids. CDR3: CSGASGRNQETQYF.

The chain links TRBV5-1 to TRBJ2-1; TCRdb proposes TRBD2, but this gene call is untestable without DNA. This CDR3 region has 15 residues. The germline V gene encodes CDR1 SGHRS and CDR2 YFSETQ. The CDR3 region is CASSREGASRGEQFF. The whole variable domain, remainder taken from reference TRBV5-1 and TRBJ2-1, is KAGVTQTPRYLIKTRGQQVTLSCSPISGHRSVSWYQQTPGQGLQFLFEYFSETQRNKGNFPGRFSGRQFSNSRSEMNVSTLELGDSALYLCASSREGASRGEQFFGPGTRLTVL.

CDR3 region: CASRAGLYNEQFF. The rearrangement joins TRBV6-5 to TRBJ2-1. Looked up from germline, CDR1 is MNHEY and CDR2 is SVGAGI. This CDR3 has 13 residues.

The chain joins TRBV5-1 to TRBJ2-7; the TCRdb call, TRBD2, lacks DNA for checking. CDR1 is SGHRS and CDR2 is YFSETQ in the germline V gene. CDR3 length: 15 amino acids. The CDR3 sequence: CASSRTSGSLYEQYF.

This sequence joins TRBV11-2 and TRBJ1-2. The CDR3 runs 13 residues. Looked up from germline, CDR1 is SGHAT and CDR2 is FQNNGV. Here the CDR3 reads CASTLYGGVGYTF.

V usage is TRBV25-1 and J usage is TRBJ1-1; there is no DNA to check the TCRdb D call of TRBD1. Germline values: CDR1 MGHDK, CDR2 SYGVNS. The CDR3 length is 13 residues. The CDR3 protein is CASGAGGTGKAFF.

This rearrangement joins TRBV24-1 to TRBJ2-2; the TCRdb call, TRBD2, lacks DNA for checking. The CDR3 extends over 18 amino acids. CDR1 is KGHDR, CDR2 SFDVKD, per germline. CDR3 protein: CATDASSGENANTGELFF.

The rearrangement joins TRBV12-3 or TRBV12-4 to TRBJ2-2; the TCRdb D gene call, TRBD2, has no DNA to confirm it. This CDR3 contains 16 residues. The CDR3 loop reads CASSLSGSGKTGELFF.

V gene TRBV7-9 combines with J gene TRBJ1-1; TCRdb calls TRBD1, which cannot be checked without DNA. CDR1 SEHNR and CDR2 FQNEAQ come from the germline V gene (reference sequence). The CDR3 covers 16 residues. CDR3 loop: CATSGGSGRPNTEAFF. The variable domain in full, with the rest retrieved from reference TRBV7-9 and TRBJ1-1, is DTGVSQNPRHKITKRGQNVTFRCDPISEHNRLYWYRQTLGQGPEFLTYFQNEAQLEKSRLLSDRFSAERPKGSFSTLEIQRTEQGDSAMYLCATSGGSGRPNTEAFFGQGTRLTVV.